This T cell receptor beta chain was captured by sequencing in a study of identical twins. Study observations and caveats: Invariant MAIT and iNKT cells are populations that could partly confound zero-insertion analyses. Where beta out-of-frame sequences were concerned, excess twin sharing was weaker. Insertions ran lower in abundant cord blood beta clonotypes, though not in memory repertoires. The study found excess low generation probability among twin-shared out-of-frame alpha sequences.

TCRdb processed the 5' RACE reads anew with MiXCR; each CDR3 protein has one entry. The sample comprises around 370,000 distinct CDR3 sequences, about 10% of which are singletons, and approximately 8.9% rests with the top ten. Notes on this clonotype: No antigen is known for it.

This CDR3 is built from 14 residues. The germline gives CDR1 LNHDA, CDR2 SQIVND (reference sequence). The V gene lost 0 bases and the J gene lost 2 bases, with 6 bases spanning the gap. The chain uses TRBV19 and TRBJ2-3; no definite D call. The sample was naive T cells sorted from blood. The clonotype was recovered from a woman aged 50 to 60 in good health. CDR3 in DNA: TGTGCCAGTAGTATAGACTTCCTCACAGATACGCAGTATTTT. Its translation is CASSIDFLTDTQYF.